This T cell receptor (beta chain) was sequenced for a study of blood T cell repertoires in COVID-19. As processed by the authors: How many nucleated cells were present was estimated from reference gene primer amplification. Clones were read by immunoSEQ multiplex PCR, and TCRdb kept only the in-frame ones, dropping some. V, J and clone size are those of that table, while D and trimming were read from the DNA. The sample includes 250,000 to 300,000 clones, 85% to 90% of them seen just once. During active infection, Seattle patients enrolled and were then monitored through disease. Germline V gene lookup returns CDR1 SGHAT and CDR2 FQNNGV. The CDR3 is 14 residues long. Trimming took off 4 bases at V and 3 bases at J, with 13 bases between the two ends.

Sequences were obtained from peripheral blood. The TCR was taken from a woman in her twenties or thirties with COVID-19, enrolled during active disease. The rearrangement links TRBV11-2 to TRBJ2-7; TRBD1 is a possible D gene (7 bases). CDR3 nucleotide sequence: TGTGCCAGCAGCTGGGGGGACAGATTCTACGAGCAGTACTTC. The encoded protein is CASSWGDRFYEQYF.